Shown below are 31 T cell receptor beta chains from a single sample sequenced in a study of T cell responses to AZD1222 COVID-19 vaccine. The protocol was immunoSEQ multiplex PCR, while the TCRdb copy is restricted to in-frame clones and leaves out a portion. The sample includes approximately 110,000 clones, 80% to 90% of them seen just once. Material: peripheral blood, obtained on day 0 of AZD1222 vaccination. These receptors were taken from an adult in good health.

This chain uses TRBV12-3 or TRBV12-4 with TRBJ1-2; D is ambiguous. The germline V and J ends were trimmed by 6 bases and 7 bases, with 12 bases remaining between them. This CDR3 has 12 residues. The CDR3 DNA reads as TGTGCCAGCAGCCTTGTGACGGGTGGCTACACCTTC. Amino acid sequence: CASSLVTGGYTF.

The V and J genes are TRBV18 and TRBJ2-5; the D call may be TRBD1 or TRBD2 (5 bases each). CDR1 is KGHSH, CDR2 LQKENI, per germline. This CDR3 has 15 residues. Trimming cost V 3 bases and J 4 bases, with 15 bases left between them. The CDR3 bases are TGTGCCAGCTCACCGACCCCTCTGGGGGTAGAGACCCAGTACTTC. This translates into CASSPTPLGVETQYF.

The CDR3 DNA reads as TGCGCCAGCAGCTTGGCAGGCGGGAGCTCCAATGAGCAGTTCTTC. As protein: CASSLAGGSSNEQFF. The chain employs TRBV5-1 and TRBJ2-1; 7 positions agree with TRBD2. Germline V gene data show CDR1 as SGHRS and CDR2 as YFSETQ. The CDR3 covers 15 residues. Trimming cost V 0 bases and J 6 bases; bases outside gene matches: 6.

The rearrangement links TRBV7-9 to TRBJ2-7; D is uncertain. Germline V CDR1 and CDR2: SEHNR, FQNEAQ (reference sequence). The CDR3 sequence is 14 residues long. With 5 bases removed from V and 0 bases from J, the gap between germline ends came to 11 bases. The CDR3 region has the DNA TGTGCCAGCAGCCCAGGACGCAGCTCCTACGAGCAGTACTTC. This translates into CASSPGRSSYEQYF.

This clone was recorded only once. The chain recombines TRBV3-1 (or the pseudogene TRBV3-2) with TRBJ2-3; weak D call: TRBD2 (5 bases). Trimming shortened V by 3 bases and J by 2 bases, and 12 bases separated the two germline ends. The CDR3 length is 15 residues. Germline V gene lookup returns CDR1 LGHDT and CDR2 YNNKEL (reference sequence). CDR3 in amino acids: CASSQRAQPTDTQYF. The DNA for the CDR3 is TGTGCCAGCAGCCAGAGGGCCCAGCCCACAGATACGCAGTATTTT.

The chain uses TRBV7-9 and TRBJ1-3, with D unclear. The CDR3 sequence is 16 residues long. Trimming removed 5 bases at V and 0 bases at J, with 14 bases between. Germline-derived CDR1 and CDR2 are SEHNR and FQNEAQ (reference sequence). CDR3 amino acids: CASSPSRASSGNTIYF. CDR3 nucleotide sequence: TGTGCCAGCAGCCCCTCTCGTGCCAGCTCTGGAAACACCATATATTTT.

This sequence joins TRBV24-1 and TRBJ2-3; TRBD1 matches at 7 bases. Germline CDR1 and CDR2: KGHDR and SFDVKD. This CDR3 is 14 amino acids long. Unmatched junction bases numbered 4, after V lost 7 bases and J lost 1 base. The CDR3 loop reads CATRSGQGTDTQYF. CDR3 bases: TGTGCCACCAGATCCGGACAGGGCACAGATACGCAGTATTTT.

The chain joins TRBV5-6 to TRBJ1-4; a weak D match, TRBD1 (5 bases). This CDR3 has 13 residues. The germline V and J ends were trimmed by 7 bases and 7 bases, with 14 bases remaining between them. In germline, CDR1 is SGHDT, CDR2 YYEEEE. The CDR3 DNA reads TGTGCCAGCCACCCGGGGGGGAGTGAAAAACTGTTTTTT. Its protein is CASHPGGSEKLFF.

This clone turned up a few times. V gene TRBV28 combines with J gene TRBJ1-2; possible D gene TRBD1, 5 bases. CDR3 length equals 12 residues. V gave up 6 bases and J gave up 7 bases, with 12 bases separating them. Germline V lookup: CDR1 MDHEN, CDR2 SYDVKM. This CDR3 is CASRKGPSGYTF. The CDR3 region has the DNA TGTGCCAGCAGGAAGGGGCCATCTGGCTACACCTTC.

The chain couples TRBV10-3 to TRBJ1-5, with D perhaps matching TRBD1 (6 bases). Per germline, CDR1 ENHRY and CDR2 SYGVKD. CDR3 size: 13 residues. The V end was cut by 10 bases, the J end by 3 bases, with 13 bases between. This chain's CDR3 is CATRGGVNQPQHF. CDR3 in DNA: TGTGCCACAAGGGGGGGGGTCAATCAGCCCCAGCATTTT.

The rearrangement uses TRBV6-1 and TRBJ1-6; no clear D. Germline CDR1 is MNHNS and CDR2 is SASEGT. V dropped 3 bases and J dropped 10 bases, with 10 bases sitting between them. The CDR3 is 13 amino acids. DNA of the CDR3: TGTGCCAGCAGTGAGGGGAAGTGGTCACCCCTCCACTTT. Translated, it gives CASSEGKWSPLHF.

This clone has more than one count but fewer than ten. The CDR3 loop reads CASSQNRRVPSYEQYF. In DNA, the CDR3 is TGCGCCAGCAGTCAAAACAGGCGAGTCCCCTCCTACGAGCAGTACTTC. The genes are TRBV23-1 and TRBJ2-7; a weak D match, TRBD1 (5 bases). TRBV23-1 is an ORF, and what it does is uncertain. The CDR3 runs to 16 residues. The V gene lost 2 bases and the J gene lost 0 bases, with 14 bases spanning the gap.

This rearrangement joins TRBV18 to TRBJ2-5, with D hard to call. The CDR3 length is 11 residues. Trimming stripped 6 bases from V and 5 bases from J, with 7 bases between. Germline values: CDR1 KGHSH, CDR2 LQKENI. Here the CDR3 reads CASSPGETQYF. CDR3 DNA: TGTGCCAGCTCCCCTGGCGAGACCCAGTACTTC.

This chain joins TRBV10-3 and TRBJ1-4; D unresolved. V lost 3 bases and J lost 6, with 14 bases in between. This CDR3 has 15 amino acids. Germline V gene lookup returns CDR1 ENHRY and CDR2 SYGVKD. The CDR3 region is CAISDPGGRDEKLFF. The CDR3 nucleotides read TGTGCCATCAGTGACCCCGGAGGGCGAGATGAAAAACTGTTTTTT.

This sequence joins TRBV4-1 and TRBJ1-1; D unresolved. Germline CDR1 MGHRA, CDR2 YSYEKL. This CDR3 is built from 15 residues. Trimming took off 4 bases at V and 0 bases at J, with 12 bases between the two ends. This CDR3 is CASSLGRFLNTEAFF. The CDR3 bases are TGCGCCAGCAGCCTCGGACGGTTTTTGAACACTGAAGCTTTCTTT.

This chain links TRBV7-8 with TRBJ1-5, with 8 bases lining up with TRBD1. The CDR3 spans 16 residues. CDR1 SGHVS and CDR2 FQNEAQ come from the germline V gene. V trimming: 2 bases; J trimming: 2 bases; junction bases outside the gene matches: 5. The DNA for the CDR3 is TGTGCCAGCAGCTTAACAGGGGGTATCGGCAATCAGCCCCAGCATTTT. It is translated as CASSLTGGIGNQPQHF.

This sequence joins TRBV4-1 and TRBJ1-1; a weak D match, TRBD1 (5 bases). There are 14 residues in the CDR3. Deletions cut 1 base from V and 2 bases from J, with 8 bases between. CDR1 and CDR2 from the germline V gene are MGHRA and YSYEKL. This chain's CDR3 is CASSQGGVNTEAFF. In nucleotides, the CDR3 is TGCGCCAGCAGCCAAGGGGGGGTAAACACTGAAGCTTTCTTT.

The J gene is TRBJ2-1, the V gene TRBV6-2 or TRBV6-3; tentatively, D is TRBD2 (5 bases). This CDR3 comprises 13 residues. V was shortened by 5 bases and J by 8 bases, with 13 bases between the two germline ends. Germline CDR1 MNHEY, CDR2 SVGEGT. The CDR3 region has the DNA TGTGCCAGCAGTGCCCGACGGGAATATGAGCAGTTCTTC. This encodes CASSARREYEQFF.

This clone was detected a few times. This chain connects TRBV15 to TRBJ1-6; weak D call: TRBD1 (5 bases). The CDR3 runs 13 residues. V was pared by 8 bases and J by 8 bases, with 13 bases between. Looked up from germline, CDR1 is LNHNV and CDR2 is YYDKDF (reference sequence). The CDR3: CATRTGLDSPLHF. As DNA, the CDR3 is TGTGCCACCCGAACGGGGCTGGATTCACCCCTCCACTTT. Full variable domain (rest looked up from reference TRBV15 and TRBJ1-6): DAMVIQNPRYQVTQFGKPVTLSCSQTLNHNVMYWYQQKSSQAPKLLFHYYDKDFNNEADTPDNFQSRRPNTSFCFLDIRSPGLGDTAMYLCATRTGLDSPLHFGNGTRLTVT.

This clone appeared once. The V call is TRBV29-1, the J call TRBJ2-1; D might be TRBD2 (5 bases). Germline loops: CDR1 SQVTM, CDR2 ANQGSEA. CDR3 length: 14 amino acids. The germline V and J ends were trimmed by 5 bases and 7 bases, with 18 bases remaining between them. The CDR3 nucleotides are TGCAGCGTTCAAACTATGGGAGTCGGGAATGAGCAGTTCTTC. This gives the protein CSVQTMGVGNEQFF.

The chain links TRBV6-4 to TRBJ2-7, with a possible D match to TRBD1 (6 bases). The germline V gene encodes CDR1 MRHNA and CDR2 SNTAGT. V dropped 0 bases and J dropped 6 bases, with 9 bases sitting between them. There are 13 residues in the CDR3. The CDR3 bases are TGTGCCAGCAGTGACTCCTTACAGGGCGAGCAGTACTTC. Protein sequence: CASSDSLQGEQYF.

J is TRBJ2-2 and V is TRBV2; D is ambiguous. The V gene lost 4 bases and the J gene lost 2 bases, with 8 bases spanning the gap. Germline assignment: CDR1 SNHLY and CDR2 FYNNEI. The CDR3 loop spans 14 amino acids. As DNA, the CDR3 is TGTGCCAGCAGTGGGGTGGAAAACACCGGGGAGCTGTTTTTT. It specifies CASSGVENTGELFF.

V and J are TRBV11-3 and TRBJ2-3, with TRBD1 matching over 9 bases. Germline CDR1 and CDR2: SGHNT and YENEEA. V trimming: 4 bases; J trimming: 3 bases; junction bases outside the gene matches: 14. CDR3 length equals 18 residues. The CDR3 loop is CASSSSRGQGFWTDTQYF. CDR3 bases: TGTGCCAGCAGCTCTAGTCGAGGACAGGGGTTCTGGACAGATACGCAGTATTTT.

The rearrangement uses TRBV2 and TRBJ1-2, with D possibly matching TRBD1 (6 bases). There are 13 residues in the CDR3. V lost 4 bases, J lost 6 bases, and 12 bases lay in between. CDR1 SNHLY and CDR2 FYNNEI come from the germline V gene. CDR3 bases: TGTGCCAGCAGTGGTGGGGCAGGGGATGGCTACACCTTC. Encoded protein: CASSGGAGDGYTF. Variable domain in full (rest from reference TRBV2 and TRBJ1-2): EPEVTQTPSHQVTQMGQEVILRCVPISNHLYFYWYRQILGQKVEFLVSFYNNEISEKSEIFDDQFSVERPDGSNFTLKIRSTKLEDSAMYFCASSGGAGDGYTFGSGTRLTVV.

The chain is built from TRBV5-6 and TRBJ1-2; D is possibly TRBD1 (5 bases). Per germline, CDR1 SGHDT and CDR2 YYEEEE. This CDR3 region has 13 residues. Trimming took 2 bases from V and 6 from J, leaving 11 bases between them. CDR3 region: CASSFGAWDGYTF. CDR3 bases: TGTGCCAGCAGCTTTGGGGCATGGGATGGCTACACCTTC.

The chain uses TRBV19 and TRBJ1-2; D is possibly TRBD1 (6 bases). Germline assignment: CDR1 LNHDA and CDR2 SQIVND (reference sequence). V gave up 10 bases and J gave up 4 bases, with 19 bases separating them. CDR3 length: 14 residues. The CDR3 spells CATTVTGIPYGYTF. The CDR3 DNA is TGTGCCACTACCGTAACAGGGATACCCTATGGCTACACCTTC.

V gene TRBV7-9 combines with J gene TRBJ1-2; TRBD1 matches at 12 bases. Germline values: CDR1 SEHNR, CDR2 FQNEAQ (reference sequence). V shed 5 bases and J 4 bases; nucleotides not matched to a gene: 8. This CDR3 has 16 amino acids. CDR3 DNA: TGTGCCAGCAGCCCCGAGGGGACAGGGGGCATCTATGGCTACACCTTC. Translating it yields CASSPEGTGGIYGYTF.

Turning to this clone: The sample holds other DNA sequences that translate to the same CDR3. The chain employs TRBV3-1 (or the pseudogene TRBV3-2) and TRBJ1-6, with a possible D match to TRBD1 (6 bases). The CDR3 runs 14 residues. Germline V gene data show CDR1 as LGHDT and CDR2 as YNNKEL (reference sequence). The V end was cut by 1 base, the J end by 8 bases, with 9 bases between. The CDR3 DNA reads as TGTGCCAGCAGCCAAGGGGGGCGCGATTCACCCCTCCACTTT. This codes for CASSQGGRDSPLHF.

This clone was counted only a few times. The rearrangement uses TRBV27 and TRBJ2-7; D is possibly TRBD1 or TRBD2 (7 bases each). The CDR3 sequence is 12 residues long. Trimming removed 2 bases at V and 10 bases at J, with 12 bases between. In germline, CDR1 is MNHEY, CDR2 SMNVEV (reference sequence). CDR3 in amino acids: CASSLQGGGQYF. The CDR3 DNA reads TGTGCCAGCAGTTTACAGGGAGGGGGCCAGTACTTC.

The CDR3 DNA sequence: TGTGCCAGCTCACCACCTGCGGAGTTTGAAGCTTTCTTT. It translates to CASSPPAEFEAFF. The V and J genes are TRBV18 and TRBJ1-1, with D unresolved. From germline, CDR1 is KGHSH and CDR2 LQKENI. V lost 0 bases to trimming and J lost 7 bases, with 9 bases between them. The CDR3 totals 13 residues.

This rearrangement joins TRBV19 to TRBJ2-2; the match to TRBD2 covers 15 bases. The CDR3 has 18 amino acids. Germline values: CDR1 LNHDA, CDR2 SQIVND (reference sequence). With V trimmed by 3 bases and J by 5 bases, 7 bases remained unmatched. The CDR3 DNA is TGTGCCAGTAGTATGGGACTAGCGGGGGGCGTCCTAACCGGGGAGCTGTTTTTT. Its protein product is CASSMGLAGGVLTGELFF.